What follows are 20 T cell receptor beta chains derived from one specimen sequenced in a study of blood T cell repertoires in COVID-19. Method: immunoSEQ multiplex PCR; TCRdb's copy keeps in-frame clones and lacks some. The sample contains under 450,000 clones, 81% of which appear only once. Sequenced: peripheral blood. The receptors were sampled from a human donor with acute or convalescent COVID-19. The donor label of this sample is uncertain.

This clone was found once. V gene TRBV4-2 combines with J gene TRBJ2-6; D remains unclear. This CDR3 is built from 16 residues. V gave up 1 base and J gave up 2 bases, with 9 bases separating them. Per the germline V gene, CDR1 is LGHNA and CDR2 is YNFKEQ. CDR3 DNA: TGTGCCAGCAGCCAAGTGACAAACCCTGGGGCCAACGTCCTGACTTTC. It encodes CASSQVTNPGANVLTF.

The chain combines TRBV7-9 with TRBJ1-4, with a weak D call TRBD1 (5 bases). V was trimmed by 1 base and J by 0 bases, leaving 6 bases between them. CDR3 length: 15 residues. The germline V gene has CDR1 SEHNR and CDR2 FQNEAQ (reference sequence). CDR3 amino acids: CASSLEGTTNEKLFF. CDR3 in DNA: TGTGCCAGCAGCTTAGAGGGGACAACTAATGAAAAACTGTTTTTT.

The rearrangement uses TRBV28 and TRBJ2-2; 15 nucleotides align to TRBD2. Per germline, CDR1 MDHEN and CDR2 SYDVKM. The V gene end was trimmed by 3 bases and the J gene end by 6 bases; junction bases not matched to a gene: 8. CDR3 length equals 18 residues. CDR3 bases: TGTGCCAGCAGTTTTATGGGACTAGCGGGAGGTACGGCCGGGGAGCTGTTTTTT. Translated: CASSFMGLAGGTAGELFF.

The chain employs TRBV6-5 and TRBJ1-6; D is undetermined. This CDR3 has 14 residues. The germline CDR1 and CDR2 sequences are MNHEY and SVGAGI. The V end lost 0 bases, the J end lost 10 bases, and 10 bases lay between the germline ends. The CDR3 coding sequence is TGTGCCAGCAGTTACTCGAACGGGGTCTCACCCCTCCACTTT. Protein product: CASSYSNGVSPLHF.

This clone was detected once. The rearrangement links TRBV5-8 to TRBJ2-5; a possible D gene is TRBD1 (6 bases). The CDR3 runs 16 residues. The germline V gene has CDR1 SGHTS and CDR2 YDEGEE. V lost 5 bases to trimming and J lost 5 bases, with 22 bases between them. CDR3 coding DNA: TGTGCCAGCAGTTCCCACAATAACATTCAGGGGGAGACCCAGTACTTC. Translation: CASSSHNNIQGETQYF. Combining the CDR3 with reference TRBV5-8 and TRBJ2-5 gives the whole variable domain EAGVTQSPTHLIKTRGQQATLRCSPISGHTSVYWYQQALGLGLQFLLWYDEGEERNRGNFPPRFSGRQFPNYSSELNVNALELEDSALYLCASSSHNNIQGETQYFGPGTRLLVL.

This clone was recorded only once. This sequence joins TRBV6-5 and TRBJ1-2, with a possible D match to TRBD1 (6 bases). V gave up 6 bases and J gave up 1 base, with 9 bases separating them. CDR3 length: 13 residues. Germline CDR1 and CDR2: MNHEY and SVGAGI. The DNA for the CDR3 is TGTGCCAGCAGCCGCAGGGGTAACTATGGCTACACCTTC. It yields the protein CASSRRGNYGYTF.

This clone was observed a few times. The chain joins TRBV9 to TRBJ1-2; 8 nucleotides match TRBD1. Losses at the gene ends were 3 bases for V and 2 bases for J; bases not matched to a gene: 3. Germline values: CDR1 SGDLS, CDR2 YYNGEE. This CDR3 contains 14 residues. CDR3 amino acids: CASSGRGRNYGYTF. CDR3 coding DNA: TGTGCCAGCAGCGGCAGGGGGCGGAACTATGGCTACACCTTC.

As for this clone: Other nucleotide sequences in the sample specify the same CDR3. Here the CDR3 DNA reads TGTGCCAGCAGTTCCTACTATGGCTACACCTTC. This codes for CASSSYYGYTF. This chain uses TRBV28 with TRBJ1-2; D is unclear. Germline V gene lookup returns CDR1 MDHEN and CDR2 SYDVKM. Trimming left V 4 bases short and J 3 bases short, with 3 bases between. The CDR3 runs to 11 residues.

The chain is built from TRBV19 and TRBJ2-1; 7 bases agree with TRBD2. The V segment lost 1 base and the J segment 9 bases; nucleotides outside the gene matches: 3. Germline V CDR1 and CDR2: LNHDA, SQIVND (reference sequence). The CDR3 consists of 13 residues. The CDR3 DNA follows: TGTGCCAGTAGTATAGGGACTAGTGGTGAGCAGTTCTTC. Its protein is CASSIGTSGEQFF.

The chain links TRBV29-1 to TRBJ1-4; D might be TRBD1 (5 bases). CDR1 and CDR2 from the germline V gene are SQVTM and ANQGSEA. Trimming removed 4 bases at V and 2 bases at J, with 14 bases between. The CDR3 is made up of 15 amino acids. The CDR3 sequence is CSVGLSGSTNEKLFF. In DNA form, the CDR3 reads TGCAGCGTTGGCCTTTCAGGGTCCACTAATGAAAAACTGTTTTTT. The full variable domain, with the rest looked up from reference TRBV29-1 and TRBJ1-4, is SAVISQKPSRDICQRGTSLTIQCQVDSQVTMMFWYRQQPGQSLTLIATANQGSEATYESGFVIDKFPISRPNLTFSTLTVSNMSPEDSSIYLCSVGLSGSTNEKLFFGSGTQLSVL.

This chain joins TRBV19 and TRBJ2-5; D is ambiguous. Germline V gives CDR1 LNHDA, CDR2 SQIVND (reference sequence). Trimming removed 5 bases from V and 5 bases from J, with 9 bases in between. There are 12 residues in the CDR3. The CDR3 bases are TGTGCCAGTAGTCGAGTATCGGAGACCCAGTACTTC. Translated, it gives CASSRVSETQYF.

The CDR3 protein is CASSVGEGYTEAFF. CDR3 sequence (DNA): TGTGCCAGCAGCGTAGGTGAGGGATACACTGAAGCTTTCTTT. The rearrangement links TRBV9 to TRBJ1-1; the D is unclear. The V gene lost 0 bases and the J gene lost 3 bases, with 9 bases spanning the gap. Germline CDR1 SGDLS, CDR2 YYNGEE. CDR3 size: 14 residues.

The chain is built from TRBV27 and TRBJ1-5; perhaps TRBD1 as D (6 bases). The V and J ends lost 7 bases and 0 bases respectively, with 10 bases between them. The CDR3 loop spans 14 amino acids. CDR1 and CDR2 from the germline V gene are MNHEY and SMNVEV (reference sequence). The CDR3 DNA follows: TGTGCCAGCAAAGGACAGTTTAGCAATCAGCCCCAGCATTTT. Translation gives CASKGQFSNQPQHF.

This chain links TRBV5-1 with TRBJ2-1, with no clear D. Per the germline V gene, CDR1 is SGHRS and CDR2 is YFSETQ. The CDR3 extends over 12 amino acids. V lost 4 bases and J lost 6, with 8 bases in between. The CDR3 region has the DNA TGCGCCAGCAGCCGTCCCTCCAATGAGCAGTTCTTC. As protein: CASSRPSNEQFF.

V and J are TRBV6-5 and TRBJ1-6; TRBD1 agrees at 8 bases. Germline V gene sequence: CDR1 MNHEY, CDR2 SVGAGI. The ends lost 5 bases at V and 9 bases at J; junction bases unmatched: 9. This CDR3 spans 15 amino acids. CDR3 in DNA: TGTGCCAGCAGTAGCCAGGGGGCCTGGAGTTCACCCCTCCACTTT. Protein: CASSSQGAWSSPLHF.

The chain couples TRBV28 to TRBJ2-7; 13 bases fit TRBD2. Unmatched junction bases numbered 2, after V lost 4 bases and J lost 2 bases. CDR3 length: 15 amino acids. Germline-derived CDR1 and CDR2 are MDHEN and SYDVKM. The DNA for the CDR3 is TGTGCCAGCAGTTCCGGGACTAGCGGGACCTACGAGCAGTACTTC. It yields the protein CASSSGTSGTYEQYF. The variable domain in full, completed from reference TRBV28 and TRBJ2-7, reads DVKVTQSSRYLVKRTGEKVFLECVQDMDHENMFWYRQDPGLGLRLIYFSYDVKMKEKGDIPEGYSVSREKKERFSLILESASTNQTSMYLCASSSGTSGTYEQYFGPGTRLTVT.

The gene calls are TRBV25-1 and TRBJ1-5; D gene unclear. The length of the CDR3 is 14 residues. Germline CDR1 MGHDK, CDR2 SYGVNS. Trimming removed 1 base from V and 0 bases from J, with 4 bases in between. The CDR3 nucleotides read TGTGCCAGCAGTGAATTTAGTAGCAATCAGCCCCAGCATTTT. This codes for CASSEFSSNQPQHF.

This clone was seen a few times. V gene TRBV5-1 combines with J gene TRBJ2-7; 11 bases are shared with TRBD2. With V trimmed by 5 bases and J by 2 bases, 9 bases remained unmatched. CDR1 and CDR2 from the germline V gene are SGHRS and YFSETQ. CDR3 length: 16 amino acids. CDR3 protein: CASSRSSGGTPYEQYF. The DNA of the CDR3 is TGCGCCAGCAGTCGGTCTAGCGGGGGGACCCCCTACGAGCAGTACTTC.

CDR3 sequence: CASSAGLADYNEQFF. CDR3 nucleotide sequence: TGTGCCAGCAGCGCGGGACTAGCGGATTACAATGAGCAGTTCTTC. The chain uses TRBV9 and TRBJ2-1; TRBD2 matches at 11 bases. Germline V lookup: CDR1 SGDLS, CDR2 YYNGEE. The length of the CDR3 is 15 residues. The trim removed 3 bases at V and 4 bases at J, leaving 3 bases unmatched.

The chain links TRBV5-6 to TRBJ2-3; TRBD2 matches at 14 bases. CDR1 and CDR2 from the germline V gene are SGHDT and YYEEEE. J gave up 4 bases and V 7 bases, and 2 bases lay outside the gene matches. CDR3 length: 14 residues. This chain's CDR3 is CASGLAGGADTQYF. For the CDR3, the DNA is TGTGCCAGCGGACTAGCGGGAGGAGCAGATACGCAGTATTTT.